The clone carrying this TCR beta chain showed up many times. Its matching antigen is unknown. TCRdb reprocessed the RACE reads via MiXCR and lists one record per CDR3 protein. The data show 300,000 to 350,000 distinct CDR3 sequences, roughly 6.9% seen once. This specimen belongs to a study of human T cells and chemical hapten exposure. The study's findings and limits: High-frequency TCRs, those above 1 in 1000, stayed the same after DPC sensitization.

Indicated time point: patch test 1, 2 weeks after DPC sensitization. Indicated treatment: therapeutic diphenylcyclopropenone sensitization with weekly scalp DPC. Total RNA was isolated from unfractionated whole blood. The V gene's germline CDR1 is LGHDT and CDR2 YNNKEL (reference sequence). The germline V and J ends were trimmed by 3 bases and 4 bases, with 12 bases remaining between them. The CDR3 length is 14 residues. The specimen was whole blood, collected in connection with sensitization to the hapten diphenylcyclopropenone (DPC). This TCR was recovered from a woman in her late teens or twenties with alopecia areata. Some clones in this sample may be carry-over from other donors' samples. This chain joins TRBV3-1 and TRBJ1-2; the D gene is possibly TRBD1 (6 bases). CDR3 in amino acids: CASSHLTGGYGYTF. The CDR3 coding sequence is TGTGCCAGCAGCCACCTGACAGGAGGCTATGGCTACACCTTC.